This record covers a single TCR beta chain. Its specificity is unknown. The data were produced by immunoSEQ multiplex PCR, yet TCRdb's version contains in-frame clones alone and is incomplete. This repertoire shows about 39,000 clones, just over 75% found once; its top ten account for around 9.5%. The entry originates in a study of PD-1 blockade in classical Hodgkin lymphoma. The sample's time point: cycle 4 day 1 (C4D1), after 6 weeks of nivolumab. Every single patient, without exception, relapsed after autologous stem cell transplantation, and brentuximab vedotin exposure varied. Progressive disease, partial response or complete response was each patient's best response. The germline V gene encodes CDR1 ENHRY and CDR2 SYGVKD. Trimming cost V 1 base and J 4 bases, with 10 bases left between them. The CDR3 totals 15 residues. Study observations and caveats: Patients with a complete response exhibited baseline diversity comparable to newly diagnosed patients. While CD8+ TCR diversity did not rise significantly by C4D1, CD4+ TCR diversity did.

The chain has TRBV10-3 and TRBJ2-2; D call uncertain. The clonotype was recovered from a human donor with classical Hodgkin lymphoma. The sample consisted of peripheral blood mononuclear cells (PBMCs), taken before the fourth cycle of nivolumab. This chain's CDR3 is CAISELVGFTGELFF. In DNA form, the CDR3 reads TGTGCCATCAGTGAGTTAGTGGGATTCACCGGGGAGCTGTTTTTT.